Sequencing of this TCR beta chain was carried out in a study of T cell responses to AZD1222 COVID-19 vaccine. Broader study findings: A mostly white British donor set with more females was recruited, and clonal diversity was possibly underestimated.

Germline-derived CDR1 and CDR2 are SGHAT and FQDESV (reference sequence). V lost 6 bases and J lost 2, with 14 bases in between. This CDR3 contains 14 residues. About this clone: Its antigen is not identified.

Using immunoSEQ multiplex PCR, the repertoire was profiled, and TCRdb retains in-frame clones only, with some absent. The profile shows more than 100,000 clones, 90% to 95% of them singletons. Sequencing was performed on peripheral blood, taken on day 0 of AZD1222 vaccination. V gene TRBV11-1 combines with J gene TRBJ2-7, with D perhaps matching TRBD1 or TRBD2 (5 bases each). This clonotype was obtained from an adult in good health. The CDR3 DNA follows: TGTGCCAGCAGGAAGGCCCAGGGAGCCTACGAGCAGTACTTC. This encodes CASRKAQGAYEQYF.